The text below deals with one T cell receptor (beta chain). Antigen specificity is unknown. The sample is drawn from a study of graft-versus-host responses after intestinal transplantation. Study context: As for transplant type, recipients had multivisceral, liver-intestinal, or isolated intestinal grafts. Recipients were all induced with anti-thymocyte globulin, then given tacrolimus and steroids for about 3 years.

Trimming removed 5 bases from V and 9 bases from J; junction bases left unmatched: 6. Germline-derived CDR1 and CDR2 are SGHVS and FNYEAQ. This CDR3 spans 13 amino acids. Once graft tissue had been processed, intraepithelial and lamina propria lymphocytes were released. Measured with immunoSEQ multiplex PCR; TCRdb has only the in-frame clones, and not every one. This table holds 22,000 or so clones, roughly 79% found once. Study-wide results and limits: Clonal ratios of graft-versus-host to host-versus-graft in allografts were high for patients exhibiting graft-donor T cell macrochimerism.

The J gene is TRBJ2-1, the V gene TRBV7-6, with 8 bases that match TRBD1. The clonotype comes from a human patient who received an intestinal transplant, so some T cells may come from the graft donor. This specimen consisted of ileum tissue, obtained 12 days after intestinal transplant. The CDR3 loop is CASSRTGWGEQFF. The DNA of the CDR3 is TGTGCCAGCAGCCGGACAGGGTGGGGTGAGCAGTTCTTC.